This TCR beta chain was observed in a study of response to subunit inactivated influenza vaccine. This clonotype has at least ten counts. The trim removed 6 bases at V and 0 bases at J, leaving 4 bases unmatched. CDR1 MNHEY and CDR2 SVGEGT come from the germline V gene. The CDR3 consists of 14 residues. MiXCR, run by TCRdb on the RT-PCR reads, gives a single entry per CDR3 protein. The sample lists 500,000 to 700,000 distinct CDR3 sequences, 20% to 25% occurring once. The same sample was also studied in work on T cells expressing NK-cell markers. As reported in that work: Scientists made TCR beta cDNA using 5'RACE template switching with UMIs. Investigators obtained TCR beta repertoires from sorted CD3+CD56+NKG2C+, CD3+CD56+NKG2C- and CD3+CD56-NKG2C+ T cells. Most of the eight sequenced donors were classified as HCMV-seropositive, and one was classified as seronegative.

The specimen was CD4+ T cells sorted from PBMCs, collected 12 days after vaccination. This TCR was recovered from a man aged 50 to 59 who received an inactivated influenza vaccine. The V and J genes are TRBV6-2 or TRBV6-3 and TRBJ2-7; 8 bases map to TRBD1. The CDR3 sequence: CASRTGTGSYEQYF. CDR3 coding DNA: TGTGCCAGCAGAACCGGGACAGGCTCCTACGAGCAGTACTTC.